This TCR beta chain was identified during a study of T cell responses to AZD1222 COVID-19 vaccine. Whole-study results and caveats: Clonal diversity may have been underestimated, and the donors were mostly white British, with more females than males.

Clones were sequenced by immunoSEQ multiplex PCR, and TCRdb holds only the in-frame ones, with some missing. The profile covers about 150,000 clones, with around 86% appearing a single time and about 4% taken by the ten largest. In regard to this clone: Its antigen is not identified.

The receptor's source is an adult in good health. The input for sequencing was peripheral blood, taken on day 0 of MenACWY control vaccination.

In DNA, the CDR3 is TGTGCCAGCAGTTCGAGAAAAGACAGCTCTGGAAACACCATATATTTT. Translated, it gives CASSSRKDSSGNTIYF. The chain has TRBV28 and TRBJ1-3, with D possibly TRBD1 on 5 matching bases. The CDR3 extends over 16 amino acids. Looked up from germline, CDR1 is MDHEN and CDR2 is SYDVKM. V was shortened by 4 bases and J by 0 bases, with 13 bases between the two germline ends.